A single sample is the source of the 26 T cell receptor beta chains below, sequenced in a study of metastatic and nonmetastatic thyroid tumors. TCRdb re-called the PCR reads via MiXCR. The table includes 17,000 or so clones, 25% to 30% detected once. Thyroid surgery had not been preceded by any treatment in any patient. The sequenced sample was tumor tissue. The receptor set was obtained from a female donor with papillary thyroid cancer or a benign thyroid nodule (not recorded which). Some clones in this sample may be carry-over from other donors' samples.

In regard to this clone: Since a much larger clone is just one base distant, this may be a read error. The genes are TRBV14 and TRBJ2-3, with TRBD2 matching 9 bases. Germline V gene sequence: CDR1 SGHDN, CDR2 FVKESK. V dropped 1 base and J dropped 5; count of bases not matched to a gene: 4. The CDR3 loop spans 15 amino acids. This CDR3 reads CASSQVSGGLDTQYF. As DNA, the CDR3 is TGTGCCAGCAGCCAAGTGAGCGGGGGGCTAGATACGCAGTATTTT.

The chain carries TRBV5-1 and TRBJ2-5; 10 bases align to TRBD2. This CDR3 region has 17 residues. With V trimmed by 2 bases and J by 5 bases, 12 bases remained unmatched. Germline loops: CDR1 SGHRS, CDR2 YFSETQ. The CDR3 loop is CASSFWGASGSGETQYF. The DNA for the CDR3 is TGCGCCAGCAGCTTTTGGGGTGCTAGCGGGAGTGGGGAGACCCAGTACTTC.

The CDR3 bases are TGTGCCAGCAGCCAAGGGGGGACAGGAGGCTACGAGCAGTACTTC. Translation: CASSQGGTGGYEQYF. The V call is TRBV3-1, the J call TRBJ2-7; 8 nucleotides agree with TRBD1. CDR1 is LGHDT, CDR2 YNNKEL, per germline (reference sequence). With V trimmed by 1 base and J by 3 bases, 5 bases remained unmatched. This CDR3 comprises 15 residues.

This clone was picked up a small number of times. One end of the junction varies from germline; a read error may be responsible. V and J are TRBV19 and TRBJ1-2, with D tentatively TRBD1 (5 bases). The V gene's germline CDR1 is LNHDA and CDR2 SQIVND (reference sequence). This CDR3 contains 14 residues. The CDR3 here is CSSSIDMGTYGYTF. DNA for the CDR3: TGTTCCAGTAGTATAGACATGGGGACTTATGGCTACACCTTC.

The sample holds many counts of this clone. The CDR3 protein is CSARVSLQETQYF. Here the CDR3 DNA reads TGCAGTGCTAGAGTTTCATTACAAGAGACCCAGTACTTC. V gene TRBV20-1 combines with J gene TRBJ2-5, with D unresolved. CDR1 DFQATT and CDR2 SNEGSKA come from the germline V gene (reference sequence). The CDR3 has 13 residues. V was pared by 1 base and J by 2 bases, with 8 bases between.

This clone was observed a few times. The chain couples TRBV12-3 or TRBV12-4 to TRBJ2-4; D gene unclear. The germline V and J ends were trimmed by 7 bases and 5 bases, with 18 bases remaining between them. The CDR3 is made up of 15 amino acids. CDR3 DNA: TGTGCCAGCATCTTAGCTGGAGATGGCCAAAACATTCAGTACTTC. It encodes CASILAGDGQNIQYF.

This clone was counted only a few times. As DNA, the CDR3 is TGCAGTGCTAGGGGGGGGCTGGAGGGTACCTACGAGCAGTACTTC. Protein sequence: CSARGGLEGTYEQYF. The gene calls are TRBV20-1 and TRBJ2-7, with D possibly TRBD2 on 7 matching bases. The V end was cut by 3 bases, the J end by 2 bases, with 17 bases between. Germline V gene data show CDR1 as DFQATT and CDR2 as SNEGSKA (reference sequence). This CDR3 has 15 amino acids.

The sample holds many counts of this clone. V is TRBV20-1 and J is TRBJ2-1, with TRBD2 matching over 14 bases. Germline V gene lookup returns CDR1 DFQATT and CDR2 SNEGSKA (reference sequence). The CDR3 contains 13 residues. CDR3 protein: CRGGTSGSNEQFF. The CDR3 nucleotides are TGCAGAGGCGGGACTAGCGGGAGTAATGAGCAGTTCTTC.

Only a few counts were recorded for this clone. The CDR3 DNA reads TGTGCCAGCAGTTACACAACAGGGTCGGATCAGCCCCAGCATTTT. It yields the protein CASSYTTGSDQPQHF. This chain links TRBV6-5 with TRBJ1-5, with a weak D call TRBD1 (6 bases). The CDR3 loop spans 15 amino acids. V was trimmed by 2 bases and J by 5 bases, leaving 13 bases between them. In germline, CDR1 is MNHEY, CDR2 SVGAGI.

By share of the sample, this clone is medium-sized. V gene TRBV6-2 or TRBV6-3 combines with J gene TRBJ2-3; 10 bases fit TRBD2. The J segment lost 13 bases and the V segment lost 6 bases, leaving 7 bases of the junction unmatched. This CDR3 comprises 12 residues. The V gene's germline CDR1 is MNHEY and CDR2 SVGEGT. The CDR3 region has the DNA TGTGCCAGCAGACGGACTAGCGGCCGAGAGTATTTT. Amino acids: CASRRTSGREYF.

CDR3 nucleotide sequence: TGCAGTGCGGGACTAGCCCACAATGAGCAGTTCTTC. Translation gives CSAGLAHNEQFF. The chain links TRBV20-1 to TRBJ2-1; 9 bases align to TRBD2. The CDR3 has 12 amino acids. J was trimmed by 5 bases and V by 6 bases; bases with no gene match: 2. Germline V CDR1 and CDR2: DFQATT, SNEGSKA (reference sequence).

This clone appeared many times. This chain connects TRBV28 to TRBJ2-5; the D is unclear. CDR3 length equals 13 residues. The V end lost 6 bases, the J end lost 7 bases, and 15 bases lay between the germline ends. Germline V CDR1 and CDR2: MDHEN, SYDVKM. The DNA of the CDR3 is TGTGCCAGCAGCCTGGATCCCCCGGGGACCCAGTACTTC. Encoded protein: CASSLDPPGTQYF.

This clone has at least ten counts. This chain uses TRBV9 with TRBJ2-3; D possibly corresponds to TRBD1 (5 bases). Germline-derived CDR1 and CDR2 are SGDLS and YYNGEE. Trimming pared 0 bases from V and 6 bases from J, leaving 5 bases between. There are 12 residues in the CDR3. CDR3 DNA sequence: TGTGCCAGCAGCGTAGAGGGGGATACGCAGTATTTT. Protein: CASSVEGDTQYF.

V usage is TRBV13 and J usage is TRBJ2-7, with 8 positions matching TRBD1. Trimming took 4 bases from V and 3 from J; bases not matched to a gene: 2. CDR1 and CDR2 from the germline V gene are PRHDT and FYEKMQ (reference sequence). The CDR3 has 13 amino acids. CDR3 loop: CASSSGQGYEQYF. Here the CDR3 DNA reads TGTGCCAGCAGCTCCGGACAGGGCTACGAGCAGTACTTC.

This clone is medium-sized by share. The rearrangement joins TRBV4-2 to TRBJ1-2; D remains unclear. CDR3 length: 15 amino acids. Per germline, CDR1 LGHNA and CDR2 YNFKEQ. Trimming removed 0 bases from V and 7 bases from J, with 15 bases in between. CDR3 sequence reads: CASSQDPVPSGGYTF. In nucleotides, the CDR3 is TGTGCCAGCAGCCAAGATCCTGTGCCCAGCGGTGGCTACACCTTC.

This clone is medium-sized in the sample. The genes are TRBV28 and TRBJ2-7; 11 bases match TRBD2. Germline V gene data show CDR1 as MDHEN and CDR2 as SYDVKM. After removal of 5 bases from V and 4 bases from J, the junction contained 13 bases not matched to a gene. The length of the CDR3 is 17 residues. CDR3 bases: TGTGCCAGCAGTCCCCACACGACTAGCGGGGCTTTTTACGAGCAGTACTTC. Residues: CASSPHTTSGAFYEQYF.

This clone is medium-sized by share. The chain couples TRBV10-2 to TRBJ2-7, with TRBD2 identical over 13 bases. V trimming: 2 bases; J trimming: 5 bases; junction bases outside the gene matches: 6. The CDR3 is made up of 16 amino acids. Per the germline V gene, CDR1 is WSHSY and CDR2 is SAAADI. The CDR3: CASSETSGRAWHEQYF. CDR3 DNA: TGCGCCAGCAGTGAGACTAGCGGGAGGGCCTGGCACGAGCAGTACTTC.

Remarks on this clone: The germline gene is not matched at one end of the junction; a read error may be the cause. V is TRBV28 and J is TRBJ1-5; no firm D call. The CDR3 totals 16 residues. The germline V gene encodes CDR1 MDHEN and CDR2 SYDVKM. In nucleotides, the CDR3 is TGTGCCAGCAGTTCTCTTTCAGTGGGGAGCAATCAGCCCCATCATTTT. Translating it yields CASSSLSVGSNQPHHF.

The chain couples TRBV11-2 to TRBJ2-1; TRBD2 agrees at 12 bases. The CDR3 extends over 16 amino acids. Per the germline V gene, CDR1 is SGHAT and CDR2 is FQNNGV. The ends lost 4 bases at V and 8 bases at J; junction bases unmatched: 9. Here the CDR3 DNA reads TGTGCCAGCAGCTCTCCGACTAGCGGGAGCGTAGATGAGCAGTTCTTC. Translated, it gives CASSSPTSGSVDEQFF.

In its sample, this clone was seen many times. One base away lies a much larger clone, so this may be a sequencing read error. The same CDR3 is also encoded by other DNA sequences in this sample. This chain uses TRBV12-3 or TRBV12-4 with TRBJ2-1; TRBD2 aligns across 7 bases. This CDR3 is built from 14 residues. In DNA, the CDR3 is TGCGCCAGCAGTTTTCGGGGAGGGGACAATGAGCAGTTCTTC. It codes for CASSFRGGDNEQFF.

This clone turned up a few times. The rearrangement uses TRBV30 and TRBJ2-7; 7 nucleotides line up with TRBD2. The V segment lost 0 bases and the J segment 5 bases; nucleotides outside the gene matches: 7. CDR3 length: 14 residues. From germline, CDR1 is GTSNPN and CDR2 SVGIG (reference sequence). CDR3 sequence reads: CAWSVEPSGHEQYF. The DNA for the CDR3 is TGTGCCTGGAGTGTAGAGCCTAGCGGCCACGAGCAGTACTTC. Supplemented by reference TRBV30 and TRBJ2-7, the full variable domain reads SQTIHQWPATLVQPVGSPLSLECTVEGTSNPNLYWYRQAAGRGLQLLFYSVGIGQISSEVPQNLSASRPQDRQFILSSKKLLLSDSGFYLCAWSVEPSGHEQYFGPGTRLTVT.

In its sample, this clone was seen a few times. The chain combines TRBV12-3 or TRBV12-4 with TRBJ2-3; no reliable D call. This CDR3 comprises 13 residues. V lost 6 bases and J 2 bases, leaving 9 bases between the germline ends. The CDR3 nucleotides read TGTGCCAGCAGCGCCAGAATCACAGATACGCAGTATTTT. Translation: CASSARITDTQYF.

The chain carries TRBV6-1 and TRBJ2-7; TRBD1 aligns across 9 bases. Germline V gene lookup returns CDR1 MNHNS and CDR2 SASEGT. The CDR3 has 14 residues. V lost 5 bases to trimming and J lost 6 bases; unmatched junction nucleotides: 8. The CDR3 DNA sequence: TGTGCCAGCAGTCCGGACAGGGGAAGGGGCGAGCAGTACTTC. Amino acid sequence: CASSPDRGRGEQYF.

V is TRBV2 and J is TRBJ2-5; D is unresolved. The germline V and J ends were trimmed by 3 bases and 2 bases, with 13 bases remaining between them. The CDR3 has 15 amino acids. Germline lookup yields CDR1 SNHLY and CDR2 FYNNEI. CDR3 region: CASSDVHWSQETQYF. The CDR3 DNA reads TGTGCCAGCAGTGATGTACACTGGAGTCAAGAGACCCAGTACTTC.

Many counts were recorded for this clone. The chain links TRBV24-1 to TRBJ1-4; 10 nucleotides match TRBD1. Germline CDR1 is KGHDR and CDR2 is SFDVKD. With 3 bases clipped from V and 10 bases from J, the junction kept 7 bases outside the gene matches. The CDR3 runs 15 residues. The CDR3 loop is CATSDPGTGDRKLFF. DNA of the CDR3: TGTGCCACCAGTGATCCCGGGACAGGGGATCGAAAACTGTTTTTT.

This clone was detected a few times. The V gene is TRBV27, the J gene TRBJ2-7; D tentatively reads TRBD1 or TRBD2 (5 bases each). The CDR3 runs 13 residues. V lost 2 bases and J lost 7, with 12 bases in between. Germline CDR1 is MNHEY and CDR2 is SMNVEV (reference sequence). CDR3 amino acids: CASSLSLWGEQYF. CDR3 DNA sequence: TGTGCCAGCAGTTTAAGTCTTTGGGGGGAGCAGTACTTC.